Sequencing of this T cell receptor beta chain was carried out in a study of CXCR3-negative and CXCR3-positive naive CD8 T cells. The study's findings and limits: CXCR3-positive naive cells carried more hydrophobic TRB CDR3s than CXCR3-negative ones.

UMI-labeled 5' RACE TRB cDNA libraries were prepared from the cells. One entry per CDR3 protein, without DNA, is what TCRdb gives after re-calling the 5' RACE reads. Found here are 150,000 to 180,000 distinct CDR3 sequences; the top ten clones hold under 0.5%. Points on this clonotype: Its specificity is not known.

Specimen: naive CXCR3+ CD8+ T cells from blood. Subset defined: CD45RO-CCR7+CD27+CD95- naive CD8+ T cells expressing CXCR3 (TNR3+). This TCR was recovered from a human donor in good health. Some clones in this sample may be carry-over from other donors' samples.

Here the CDR3 reads CATSRDVPGTVPYEQYF. The chain links TRBV15 to TRBJ2-7; there is no DNA to check the TCRdb D call of TRBD1. Looked up from germline, CDR1 is LNHNV and CDR2 is YYDKDF (reference sequence). CDR3 length equals 17 residues.